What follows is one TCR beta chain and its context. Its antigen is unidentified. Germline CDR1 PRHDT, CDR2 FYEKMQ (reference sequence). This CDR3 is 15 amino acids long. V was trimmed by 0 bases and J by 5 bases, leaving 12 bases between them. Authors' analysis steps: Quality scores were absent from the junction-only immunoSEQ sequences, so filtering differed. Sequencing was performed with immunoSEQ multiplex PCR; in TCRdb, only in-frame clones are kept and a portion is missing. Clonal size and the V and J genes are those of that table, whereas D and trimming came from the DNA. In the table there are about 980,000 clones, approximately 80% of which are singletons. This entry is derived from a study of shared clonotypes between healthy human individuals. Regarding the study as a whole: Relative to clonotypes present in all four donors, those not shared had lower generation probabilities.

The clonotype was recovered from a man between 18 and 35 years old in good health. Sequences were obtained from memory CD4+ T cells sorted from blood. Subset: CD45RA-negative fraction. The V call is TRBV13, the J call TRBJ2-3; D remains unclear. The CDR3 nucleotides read TGTGCCAGCAGCTTAGGTGATTACCGTGGAGATACGCAGTATTTT. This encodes CASSLGDYRGDTQYF.